The 24 T cell receptor beta chains reported below all come from one sample, sequenced in a study of control samples from healthy donors and cancer patients. Libraries were prepared by immunoSEQ multiplex PCR; TCRdb keeps only in-frame clonotypes and omits some of them. The sample consists of over 90,000 clones, about 90% of them appearing once. The sequenced sample was blood. The receptors originated from a young woman in good health.

The chain couples TRBV6-5 to TRBJ1-4; TRBD1 matches at 9 bases. Germline V gene data show CDR1 as MNHEY and CDR2 as SVGAGI. V was pared by 7 bases and J by 7 bases, with 7 bases of the junction left unmatched. This CDR3 region has 14 residues. The CDR3 loop is CASMPRTGVEKLFF. The CDR3 DNA is TGTGCCAGCATGCCCCGGACAGGGGTTGAAAAACTGTTTTTT.

This chain links TRBV4-2 with TRBJ2-1, with 12 bases aligning to TRBD2. From germline, CDR1 is LGHNA and CDR2 YNFKEQ. The CDR3 runs 16 residues. J was trimmed by 16 bases and V by 0 bases; bases with no gene match: 13. The CDR3 loop is CASSQELGLAGGPIFF. In DNA, the CDR3 is TGTGCCAGCAGCCAAGAGTTAGGTCTAGCGGGAGGGCCTATATTCTTC.

The chain joins TRBV30 to TRBJ2-2, with TRBD1 identical over 7 bases. This CDR3 spans 14 amino acids. Germline CDR1 is GTSNPN and CDR2 is SVGIG (reference sequence). V lost 8 bases and J lost 0; bases outside the gene matches: 6. This chain's CDR3 is CARTGTANTGELFF. The CDR3 DNA reads as TGTGCCAGAACCGGGACAGCGAACACCGGGGAGCTGTTTTTT.

The chain carries TRBV3-1 (or the pseudogene TRBV3-2) and TRBJ2-1, with 7 nucleotides matching TRBD2. CDR1 is LGHDT, CDR2 YNNKEL, per germline (reference sequence). The CDR3 extends over 16 amino acids. V lost 1 base, J lost 5 bases, and 8 bases stayed unmatched. The CDR3 loop reads CASSQGTGTTHNEQFF. The CDR3 DNA follows: TGTGCCAGCAGCCAAGGTACCGGGACTACCCACAATGAGCAGTTCTTC.

The V call is TRBV10-3, the J call TRBJ2-7; D might be TRBD1 (5 bases). CDR1 is ENHRY and CDR2 is SYGVKD in the germline V gene. The CDR3 length is 13 residues. Trimming stripped 6 bases from V and 6 bases from J, with 15 bases between. The CDR3 here is CAISPPGWSEQYF. CDR3 DNA sequence: TGTGCCATCAGCCCCCCAGGGTGGTCCGAGCAGTACTTC.

A single count supports this clone. The gene calls are TRBV7-2 and TRBJ2-3; 7 bases line up with TRBD2. Germline CDR1 reads SGHTA; CDR2 reads FQGNSA. J gave up 0 bases and V 2 bases, and 11 bases lay outside the gene matches. The CDR3 covers 18 residues. The CDR3: CASSLFPSGLGSTDTQYF. CDR3 sequence (DNA): TGTGCCAGCAGCTTATTCCCCTCAGGACTAGGTAGCACAGATACGCAGTATTTT.

The chain is built from TRBV6-2 or TRBV6-3 and TRBJ1-2, with D maybe TRBD1 (5 bases). CDR3 size: 15 residues. CDR1 is MNHEY, CDR2 SVGEGT, per germline. V was clipped by 0 bases and J by 4 bases, with 12 bases between them. CDR3 DNA sequence: TGTGCCAGCAGTTACTCGCAGGGCCAAACCTATGGCTACACCTTC. Its translation is CASSYSQGQTYGYTF.

This chain connects TRBV10-3 to TRBJ2-3, with D unclear. Trimming stripped 2 bases from V and 2 bases from J, with 5 bases between. This CDR3 is 13 amino acids long. The germline V gene encodes CDR1 ENHRY and CDR2 SYGVKD. The CDR3 here is CAISETNTDTQYF. The CDR3 bases are TGTGCCATCAGTGAGACTAACACAGATACGCAGTATTTT.

The J gene is TRBJ1-6, the V gene TRBV30; D is ambiguous. Trimming pared 1 base from V and 7 bases from J, leaving 11 bases between. Germline V gives CDR1 GTSNPN, CDR2 SVGIG (reference sequence). CDR3 length equals 14 residues. Here the CDR3 reads CAWSGPGENSPLHF. The CDR3 DNA reads as TGTGCCTGGAGTGGGCCAGGTGAAAATTCACCCCTCCACTTT.

In its sample, this clone was seen once. The rearrangement joins TRBV5-6 to TRBJ2-2; D may correspond to TRBD1 or TRBD2 (5 bases each). The V end was cut by 4 bases, the J end by 0 bases, with 10 bases between. Germline lookup yields CDR1 SGHDT and CDR2 YYEEEE. This CDR3 spans 15 amino acids. The CDR3 sequence is CASSLGVANTGELFF. In DNA form, the CDR3 reads TGTGCCAGCAGCCTGGGGGTAGCGAACACCGGGGAGCTGTTTTTT.

This chain uses TRBV6-5 with TRBJ2-1; D is perhaps TRBD2 (6 bases). The germline CDR1 and CDR2 sequences are MNHEY and SVGAGI. Trimming removed 6 bases from V and 5 bases from J, with 17 bases in between. The CDR3 runs to 15 residues. The CDR3 DNA follows: TGTGCCAGCAGAGACAGCGGGCGGCTAGACAATGAGCAGTTCTTC. It translates to CASRDSGRLDNEQFF.

V gene TRBV6-5 combines with J gene TRBJ2-1, with TRBD1 matching over 9 bases. Germline V CDR1 and CDR2: MNHEY, SVGAGI. The CDR3 loop spans 14 amino acids. Trimming removed 5 bases from V and 4 bases from J; junction bases left unmatched: 3. The CDR3 nucleotides read TGTGCCAGCAGTCGGGACAGGGCTTACAATGAGCAGTTCTTC. This sequence encodes CASSRDRAYNEQFF.

The CDR3 DNA sequence: TGTGCCAGCTCACTCCTTGAAGCGGGAAACACAGATACGCAGTATTTT. As protein: CASSLLEAGNTDTQYF. The genes are TRBV18 and TRBJ2-3, with 7 bases identical to TRBD2. The germline CDR1 and CDR2 sequences are KGHSH and LQKENI. This CDR3 has 16 residues. V was pared by 4 bases and J by 2 bases, with 9 bases of the junction left unmatched.

V gene TRBV5-1 combines with J gene TRBJ2-3; 8 bases align to TRBD1. CDR1 is SGHRS, CDR2 YFSETQ, per germline. The trim removed 0 bases at V and 5 bases at J, leaving 5 bases unmatched. This CDR3 has 15 residues. Here the CDR3 reads CASSLGQGAVDTQYF. For the CDR3, the DNA is TGCGCCAGCAGCTTGGGCCAGGGGGCGGTAGATACGCAGTATTTT.

The rearrangement links TRBV4-1 to TRBJ2-7; no clear D. Trimming shortened V by 3 bases and J by 0 bases, and 12 bases separated the two germline ends. There are 15 residues in the CDR3. Germline CDR1 reads MGHRA; CDR2 reads YSYEKL. The CDR3 DNA sequence: TGCGCCAGCAGCCATGGGTTCGGGTCCTCCTACGAGCAGTACTTC. Translated: CASSHGFGSSYEQYF.

This chain joins TRBV5-1 and TRBJ2-1; 10 bases fit TRBD2. Germline V gene data show CDR1 as SGHRS and CDR2 as YFSETQ. The CDR3 runs 15 residues. The V and J ends lost 0 bases and 7 bases, in that order; junction bases with no gene match: 4. The CDR3 nucleotides read TGCGCCAGCAGCTTGGGTCTAGCGGGAGTAAATGAGCAGTTCTTC. This gives the protein CASSLGLAGVNEQFF.

The chain has TRBV24-1 and TRBJ2-4; D call uncertain. Per germline, CDR1 KGHDR and CDR2 SFDVKD. The CDR3 consists of 16 residues. Trimming cost V 2 bases and J 0 bases, with 10 bases left between them. CDR3 coding DNA: TGTGCCACCAGTGATTCCAGTGACCTAGCCAAAAACATTCAGTACTTC. This translates into CATSDSSDLAKNIQYF.

This chain joins TRBV24-1 and TRBJ2-7, with 8 bases that match TRBD2. The V gene's germline CDR1 is KGHDR and CDR2 SFDVKD. The junction had 10 bases not matched to a gene; V was cut back by 8 bases and J by 2 bases. This CDR3 region has 15 residues. The CDR3 region is CATTGGVGPAYEQYF. The DNA of the CDR3 is TGTGCCACCACGGGGGGGGTGGGGCCTGCCTACGAGCAGTACTTC.

The V call is TRBV9, the J call TRBJ2-1; weak D call: TRBD2 (6 bases). The ends were cut back, 0 bases at V and 9 bases at J, with 16 bases in the middle. From germline, CDR1 is SGDLS and CDR2 YYNGEE. This CDR3 is built from 15 residues. Written as DNA, the CDR3 is TGTGCCAGCAGCGTAGAGGTTCGGGGTAGCGGTGAGCAGTTCTTC. It translates to CASSVEVRGSGEQFF.

This chain links TRBV30 with TRBJ2-1, with a tentative D call TRBD2 (5 bases). CDR3 length: 12 amino acids. The germline V and J ends were trimmed by 3 bases and 10 bases, with 13 bases remaining between them. Germline CDR1 is GTSNPN and CDR2 is SVGIG (reference sequence). The CDR3 DNA reads as TGTGCCTGGAGGACTACCATCGGGGAGCAGTTCTTC. Amino acids: CAWRTTIGEQFF.

V is TRBV5-4 and J is TRBJ2-7; 10 bases align to TRBD2. Germline CDR1 and CDR2: SGHNT and YYREEE (reference sequence). The J segment lost 1 base and the V segment lost 2 bases, leaving 9 bases of the junction unmatched. This CDR3 is 17 amino acids long. CDR3 residues: CASSFDLSGGPSYEQYF. CDR3 DNA: TGTGCCAGCAGCTTTGACCTTAGCGGGGGGCCTTCCTACGAGCAGTACTTC.

The V call is TRBV18, the J call TRBJ1-1; TRBD1 agrees at 9 bases. Germline V gene lookup returns CDR1 KGHSH and CDR2 LQKENI. The junction had 4 bases not matched to a gene; V was cut back by 1 base and J by 4 bases. The CDR3 runs 15 residues. Here the CDR3 reads CASSPLPGQGTEAFF. The CDR3 DNA follows: TGTGCCAGCTCACCACTACCGGGACAGGGCACTGAAGCTTTCTTT.

The V gene is TRBV7-2, the J gene TRBJ1-2; TRBD1 aligns across 7 bases. The germline gives CDR1 SGHTA, CDR2 FQGNSA. The CDR3 totals 15 residues. Germline trimming cut 5 bases from V and 5 bases from J; bases unmatched to any gene: 11. CDR3 sequence reads: CASSGRDSPEYGYTF. The CDR3 nucleotides read TGTGCCAGCAGCGGACGGGACAGCCCGGAGTATGGCTACACCTTC. The full variable domain, its missing parts supplied by reference TRBV7-2 and TRBJ1-2, is GAGVSQSPSNKVTEKGKDVELRCDPISGHTALYWYRQSLGQGLEFLIYFQGNSAPDKSGLPSDRFSAERTGGSVSTLTIQRTQQEDSAVYLCASSGRDSPEYGYTFGSGTRLTVV.

The chain recombines TRBV7-2 with TRBJ2-7; 8 bases are a match to TRBD2. Germline V gene sequence: CDR1 SGHTA, CDR2 FQGNSA. The CDR3 covers 15 residues. The trim removed 3 bases at V and 0 bases at J, leaving 4 bases unmatched. Written as DNA, the CDR3 is TGTGCCAGCAGCTTGAACGGGGGGGCCTCCTACGAGCAGTACTTC. Amino acids: CASSLNGGASYEQYF. The full variable domain, in which reference TRBV7-2 and TRBJ2-7 provide the parts outside the CDR3, is GAGVSQSPSNKVTEKGKDVELRCDPISGHTALYWYRQSLGQGLEFLIYFQGNSAPDKSGLPSDRFSAERTGGSVSTLTIQRTQQEDSAVYLCASSLNGGASYEQYFGPGTRLTVT.